The T cell receptor beta chain described here comes from a study of PD-1 blockade in mismatch repair-deficient tumors. The TCR-sequenced patients were a few responders to pembrolizumab. Germline V CDR1 and CDR2: SGHNT, YYREEE (reference sequence). The V end was cut by 4 bases, the J end by 4 bases, with 17 bases between. The CDR3 spans 16 residues. This clone appeared once. Using immunoSEQ multiplex PCR, the repertoire was profiled, and TCRdb retains in-frame clones only, with some absent. The data hold about 68,000 clones, with roughly 80% observed a single time. The source was peripheral blood, collected 2 weeks after starting pembrolizumab. The chain uses TRBV5-4 and TRBJ2-2; possible D gene TRBD2, 6 bases. The receptor's source is an adult with mismatch repair-deficient cancer. In DNA form, the CDR3 reads TGTGCCAGCAGCCCCCCCACTAGCAGAGGCACCGGGGAGCTGTTTTTT. This encodes CASSPPTSRGTGELFF.